The T cell receptor beta chain described here comes from a study of T cell repertoires in cytomegalovirus infection (dated by TCRdb to about 2019). For the wider study: Donor HLA type was relevant to the analysis, as public TCR beta signatures indicated carriage of CMV infection together with the matching HLA type. The investigation overall reported the following: In both this cohort and an independent cohort of some 380 donors, the cumulative frequency of public TCR beta family members distinguished carriers of CMV infection plus the relevant HLA type. In the ex vivo response, HLA-C-restricted CMV-specific TCR beta clonotypes were dominant, and in two of eight donors the single most frequent clonotype came from this HLA-C-restricted group.

Based on the germline V gene (reference sequence), the CDR1 and CDR2 sequences are DFQATT and SNEGSKA. The CDR3 spans 12 residues, from the cysteine through the phenylalanine. CDR3 DNA is the only sequence kept; it has 36 bases, read in frame from the first base. Turning to this clonotype: Its binding antigen is unknown. It has no much larger one-base neighbor in the sample; base qualities were not kept.

Data came from an Illumina HiSeq 1500. The public reads were reprocessed in TCRdb via fastp at Q25 and MiXCR, keeping in-frame beta chains. Each CDR3 protein gets just one entry, which takes the most common genes and DNA from the rows behind it. This sample lists hundreds of thousands of distinct CDR3 sequences; roughly 36% were detected once. The ten most abundant clones make up around 2.8% of the sample. The sample consisted of PBMCs. The receptor was derived from a human donor in good health (CMV status not recorded). Some clones in this sample may be carry-over from other donors' samples. The chain was built from TRBV20-1 and TRBJ2-3; perhaps TRBD2 is the D gene, with 6 bases matching. The DNA sequence follows: TGCAGGGGGGTAGCGGTCGTAGATACGCAGTATTTT. Its coded protein is CRGVAVVDTQYF.